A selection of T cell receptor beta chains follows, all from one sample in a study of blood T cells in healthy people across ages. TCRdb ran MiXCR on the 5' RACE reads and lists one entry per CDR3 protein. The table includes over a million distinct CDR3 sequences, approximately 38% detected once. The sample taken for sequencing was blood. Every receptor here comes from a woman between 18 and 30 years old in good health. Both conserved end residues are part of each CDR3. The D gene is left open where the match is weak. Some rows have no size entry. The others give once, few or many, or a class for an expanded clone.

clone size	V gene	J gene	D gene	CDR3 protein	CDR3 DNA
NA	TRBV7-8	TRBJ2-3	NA	CASSFSLGTDTQYF	TGTGCCAGCAGCTTCTCTTTAGGGACAGATACGCAGTATTTT
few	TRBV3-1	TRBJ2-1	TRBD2	CASSQNQAGVSNEQFF	TGTGCCAGCAGCCAGAATCAAGCGGGAGTCAGCAATGAGCAGTTCTTC
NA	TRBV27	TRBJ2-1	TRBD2	CASSNLGTSGSFMGTFF	TGTGCCAGCAGTAACCTGGGGACTAGCGGGAGTTTTATGGGGACGTTCTTC
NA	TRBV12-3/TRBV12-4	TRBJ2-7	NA	CATRQTGRTYEQYF	TGTGCCACCCGTCAAACAGGGCGAACCTACGAGCAGTACTTC
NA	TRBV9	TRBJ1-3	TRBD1	CASSVWTGPGNTIYF	TGTGCCAGCAGCGTGTGGACAGGACCTGGAAACACCATATATTTT
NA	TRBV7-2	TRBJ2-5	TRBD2	CASSLGGLPETQYF	TGTGCCAGCAGCCTGGGGGGACTACCGGAGACCCAGTACTTC
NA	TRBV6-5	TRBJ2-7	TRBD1	CASSYPGQAYEQYF	TGTGCCAGCAGTTACCCGGGACAGGCCTACGAGCAGTACTTC
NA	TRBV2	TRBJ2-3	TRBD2	CASSDLAGGVGSTDTQYF	TGTGCCAGCAGTGACTTGGCGGGAGGCGTCGGTAGCACAGATACGCAGTATTTT
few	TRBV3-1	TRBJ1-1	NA	CASSQEVKATQAFF	TGTGCCAGCAGCCAGGAGGTTAAGGCCACACAAGCTTTCTTT
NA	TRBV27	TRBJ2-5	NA	CARKGQGNPPETQYF	TGTGCCAGGAAAGGGCAGGGTAACCCTCCCGAGACCCAGTACTTC
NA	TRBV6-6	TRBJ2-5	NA	CASSRRDTTRRETQYF	TGTGCCAGCAGCAGACGGGACACTACTCGGCGAGAGACCCAGTACTTC
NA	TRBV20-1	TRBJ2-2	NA	CSARDQGRDYTGELFF	TGCAGTGCTAGAGATCAGGGGCGGGATTACACCGGGGAGCTGTTTTTT
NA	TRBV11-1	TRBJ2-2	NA	CASSVAAHTGELFF	TGTGCCAGCAGCGTGGCAGCACACACCGGGGAGCTGTTTTTT
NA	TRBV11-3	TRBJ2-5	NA	CASSSEGDSRETQYF	TGTGCCAGCAGCTCGGAGGGGGACAGCCGAGAGACCCAGTACTTC
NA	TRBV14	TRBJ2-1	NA	CASSYRDRGGNEQFF	TGTGCCAGCAGCTACCGGGACCGCGGTGGCAATGAGCAGTTCTTC
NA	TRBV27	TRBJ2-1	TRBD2	CATSSGSVNEQFF	TGTGCCACCTCTAGCGGGAGCGTGAATGAGCAGTTCTTC
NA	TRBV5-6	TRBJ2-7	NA	CASSPGAVSSYEQYF	TGTGCCAGCAGCCCGGGGGCCGTCAGCTCCTACGAGCAGTACTTC
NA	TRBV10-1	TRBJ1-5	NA	CASSVRRRPQHF	TGCGCCAGCAGTGTACGAAGGCGGCCCCAGCATTTT
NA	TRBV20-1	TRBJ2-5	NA	CSASSSVETQYF	TGCAGTGCTAGTTCTAGCGTTGAGACCCAGTACTTC
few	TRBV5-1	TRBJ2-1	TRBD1	CASSFGTGGGEQFF	TGCGCCAGCAGTTTCGGGACAGGGGGCGGTGAGCAGTTCTTC
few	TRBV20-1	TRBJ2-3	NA	CSAREVTDTQYF	TGCAGTGCTAGAGAAGTCACAGATACGCAGTATTTT
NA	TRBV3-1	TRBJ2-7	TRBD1	CASSQWDSYEQYF	TGTGCCAGCAGCCAGTGGGACAGCTACGAGCAGTACTTC
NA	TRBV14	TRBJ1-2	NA	CASSHLLDYGYTF	TGTGCCAGCAGCCACCTACTCGACTATGGCTACACCTTC
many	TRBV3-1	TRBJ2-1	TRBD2	CASSRTSGSYEQFF	TGTGCCAGCAGTCGGACTAGCGGGAGTTATGAGCAGTTCTTC
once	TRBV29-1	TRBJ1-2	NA	CSVKGDGPNYGYTF	TGCAGCGTTAAAGGGGACGGCCCTAACTATGGCTACACCTTC
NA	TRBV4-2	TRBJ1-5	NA	CASSLEAGDSNQPQHF	TGTGCCAGCAGTCTTGAAGCAGGTGATAGCAATCAGCCCCAGCATTTT
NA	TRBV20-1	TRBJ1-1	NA	CSARHGNTEAFF	TGCAGTGCTAGACACGGGAACACTGAAGCTTTCTTT
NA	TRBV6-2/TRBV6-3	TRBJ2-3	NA	CASSYPPHTQYF	TGTGCCAGCAGTTACCCACCCCATACGCAGTATTTT
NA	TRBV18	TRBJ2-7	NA	CASSPLYGYEQYF	TGTGCCAGCTCACCACTTTATGGGTACGAGCAGTACTTC
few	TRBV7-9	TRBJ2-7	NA	CASSLPELGSYEQYF	TGTGCCAGCAGCTTACCTGAGCTGGGCTCCTACGAGCAGTACTTC
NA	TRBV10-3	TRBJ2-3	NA	CAISDRLESTDTQYF	TGTGCCATCAGCGACAGGTTAGAAAGCACAGATACGCAGTATTTT
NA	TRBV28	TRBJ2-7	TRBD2	CASCSGTSGRKRKEQYF	TGTGCCAGCTGCTCGGGGACTAGCGGGAGAAAACGGAAAGAGCAGTACTTC
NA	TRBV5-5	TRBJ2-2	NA	CASSFSHGELFF	TGTGCCAGCAGCTTCTCCCACGGGGAGCTGTTTTTT
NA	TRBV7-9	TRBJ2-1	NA	CAGSPPGYLNEQFF	TGTGCCGGCAGCCCTCCCGGGTACCTCAATGAGCAGTTCTTC
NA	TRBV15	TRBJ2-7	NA	CATIRAGYNEQYF	TGTGCCACCATACGAGCAGGGTACAATGAGCAGTACTTC
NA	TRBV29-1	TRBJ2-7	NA	CSVGPSGSYEQYF	TGCAGCGTTGGTCCAAGCGGTTCCTACGAGCAGTACTTC
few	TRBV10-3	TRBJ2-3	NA	CAISPYGGTTSTDTQYF	TGTGCCATCAGCCCCTACGGGGGGACAACTAGCACAGATACGCAGTATTTT
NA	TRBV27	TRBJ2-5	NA	CASSVGKRPETQYF	TGTGCCAGCAGTGTTGGGAAACGGCCCGAGACCCAGTACTTC
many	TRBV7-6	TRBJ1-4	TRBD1	CASSTGQGGGNEKLFF	TGTGCCAGCAGCACTGGACAGGGCGGGGGAAATGAAAAACTGTTTTTT
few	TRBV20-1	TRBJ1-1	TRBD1	CSARRDRGLRATEAFF	TGCAGTGCTAGACGGGACAGGGGGCTTAGAGCCACTGAAGCTTTCTTT
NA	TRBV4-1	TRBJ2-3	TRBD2	CASSFSGGAIDTQYF	TGCGCCAGCTCTTTTAGCGGGGGGGCGATAGATACGCAGTATTTT
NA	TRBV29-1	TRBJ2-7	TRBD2	CSCRDSGGNNEQYF	TGCAGCTGTCGGGATAGCGGGGGGAACAATGAGCAGTACTTC
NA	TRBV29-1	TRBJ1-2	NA	CSAREAGGYTF	TGCAGCGCCCGTGAGGCGGGGGGCTACACCTTC
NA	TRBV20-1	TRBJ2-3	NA	CSAGGGDTQYF	TGCAGTGCAGGAGGGGGCGATACGCAGTATTTT
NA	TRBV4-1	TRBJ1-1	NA	CASSHREMANTEAFF	TGCGCCAGCAGCCACAGAGAGATGGCCAACACTGAAGCTTTCTTT
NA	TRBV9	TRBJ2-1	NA	CASSAFLTGANEQFF	TGTGCCAGCAGCGCGTTCCTAACTGGCGCCAATGAGCAGTTCTTC
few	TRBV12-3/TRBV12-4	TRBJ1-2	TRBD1	CASSPRQGPGYGYTF	TGTGCCAGCAGTCCGAGACAGGGACCGGGCTATGGCTACACCTTC
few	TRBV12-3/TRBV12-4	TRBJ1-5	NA	CASSSDSEYQPQHF	TGTGCCAGCAGTTCTGACAGCGAGTATCAGCCCCAGCATTTT